The T cell receptor beta chain under discussion was sequenced for a study of blood T cell repertoires in COVID-19. As for the study in general: The study drew acute and convalescent COVID-19 samples from the United States, Italy and Spain. T cells, B-cell-depleted T cells, or PBMCs provided the cDNA or gDNA that served as material.

In the source study's methods: For nucleated cells, counts were estimated from reference gene primer amplification. Profiling relied on immunoSEQ multiplex PCR, and the TCRdb table lists in-frame clones only, not all of them. V, J and clone size are taken as reported in that table, and D and trimming were inferred from the DNA itself. This sample has approximately 30,000 clones, with approximately 88% found just once. The germline V and J ends were trimmed by 1 base and 3 bases, with 6 bases remaining between them. This CDR3 spans 14 amino acids. Germline-derived CDR1 and CDR2 are MGHDK and SYGVNS. This clone came up once.

The receptor was isolated from a woman aged 40 to 50 with active or convalescent COVID-19. Sample: peripheral blood. The genes are TRBV25-1 and TRBJ2-2, with unresolved D. CDR3 coding DNA: TGTGCCAGCAGTGAATCGCAGGACACCGGGGAGCTGTTTTTT. It is translated as CASSESQDTGELFF.